One T cell receptor (delta chain) is described in this entry. No antigen is known for it. Just one base apart from a much larger clone, this may be a read error. TCRdb re-called the multiplex PCR reads via CATT. Of about 110 delta-chain clones detected, roughly 15% appear once; the ten largest clones hold 95% to 99%. Genomic DNA from isolated PBMCs served as the sequencing template. The data derive from a study of gamma delta lymphoproliferative disorders and STAT genes. On the study more broadly: The LymphoTrack Dx TCRG Assay amplified gamma chains from at least 50 ng of genomic DNA. Findings and caveats of the study: Indolent patients' major clones mainly used Vgamma9-JgammaP and Vdelta2-Ddelta3-Jdelta1. Leukemic cells skewed toward terminal effectors, unlike likely varied control T cells. In whole-repertoire clustering, gamma separated patients from controls, unlike delta.

Germline trimming cut 3 bases from V and 2 bases from J; bases unmatched to any gene: 31. CDR1 is TSWWSYY, CDR2 QGS, per germline. This CDR3 comprises 24 residues. This TCR derives from a human donor with hepatosplenic T-cell lymphoma. The sample consisted of blood. V usage is TRDV1 and J usage is TRDJ1, with 9 bases identical to TRDD3. The CDR3 reads CALGDPFLFAPLGIRVGGTDKLIF. CDR3 nucleotides: TGTGCTCTTGGGGACCCGTTCCTATTCGCCCCCTTGGGGATACGAGTAGGGGGGACCGATAAACTCATCTTT.